A selection of T cell receptor beta chains follows, all from one sample in a study of CD8 T cells in Susac syndrome. TCRdb called the immunoSEQ multiplex PCR reads again in MiXCR, with one record for every CDR3 protein. The sample has over 150,000 distinct CDR3 sequences; around 95% are singletons. Sequencing input: CD4+ T cells from PBMCs. The receptors here all came from a human donor with Susac syndrome. Both conserved end residues are part of each CDR3. D genes are given only for firm matches. Clone size is given for some rows only: seen once, a few or many times, or a class if the clone is expanded.

V gene: TRBV7-9
clone size: NA
D gene: NA
J gene: TRBJ1-2
CDR3 DNA: TGTGCCAGCAGTATGGACTACTATGGCTACACCTTC
CDR3 protein: CASSMDYYGYTF

V gene: TRBV6-2/TRBV6-3
clone size: NA
D gene: NA
J gene: TRBJ2-1
CDR3 DNA: TGTGCCAGCGGGAAGGATCGGGGATACAATGAGCAGTTCTTC
CDR3 protein: CASGKDRGYNEQFF

V gene: TRBV6-2/TRBV6-3
clone size: once
D gene: NA
J gene: TRBJ1-1
CDR3 DNA: TGTGCCAGCAGTTTGGGAGGTAGGGCGAACACTGAAGCTTTCTTT
CDR3 protein: CASSLGGRANTEAFF

V gene: TRBV11-2
clone size: NA
D gene: TRBD2
J gene: TRBJ2-5
CDR3 DNA: TGTGCCAGCAGCTTCGTCCTAGCGGCCCGGGGGACCCAGTACTTC
CDR3 protein: CASSFVLAARGTQYF

V gene: TRBV28
clone size: NA
D gene: NA
J gene: TRBJ2-4
CDR3 DNA: TGTGCCAGCAGGGACGGAAACATTCAGTACTTC
CDR3 protein: CASRDGNIQYF

V gene: TRBV3-1
clone size: NA
D gene: TRBD2
J gene: TRBJ2-7
CDR3 DNA: TGTGCCAGCAGCCAAGGACTAGCGGGCTCCTACGAGCAGTACTTC
CDR3 protein: CASSQGLAGSYEQYF

V gene: TRBV5-6
clone size: NA
D gene: NA
J gene: TRBJ2-3
CDR3 DNA: TGTGCCAGCAGCCCGTCCCTCCGAGTCGCAGATACGCAGTATTTT
CDR3 protein: CASSPSLRVADTQYF

V gene: TRBV6-5
clone size: once
D gene: NA
J gene: TRBJ1-6
CDR3 DNA: TGTGCCAGCAGTTACTCCGGAATTAGCTCCTATAATTCACCCCTCCACTTT
CDR3 protein: CASSYSGISSYNSPLHF

V gene: TRBV7-2
clone size: NA
D gene: NA
J gene: TRBJ2-5
CDR3 DNA: TGTGCCAGCAGCTCGTGGACTACAGAAGAGACCCAGTACTTC
CDR3 protein: CASSSWTTEETQYF

V gene: TRBV29-1
clone size: NA
D gene: TRBD1
J gene: TRBJ2-3
CDR3 DNA: TGCAGCGCCGGGACAGGGGGCGGTACGCAGTATTTT
CDR3 protein: CSAGTGGGTQYF

V gene: TRBV28
clone size: NA
D gene: NA
J gene: TRBJ2-3
CDR3 DNA: TGTGCCAGCAGTTTACTCGGGGCGGAAGATACGCAGTATTTT
CDR3 protein: CASSLLGAEDTQYF

V gene: TRBV9
clone size: NA
D gene: NA
J gene: TRBJ2-1
CDR3 DNA: TGTGCCAGCAGCGTAGGTGTAAGCTCCTACAATGAGCAGTTCTTC
CDR3 protein: CASSVGVSSYNEQFF

V gene: TRBV5-1
clone size: NA
D gene: NA
J gene: TRBJ2-5
CDR3 DNA: TGCGCCAGCAGCTTGGCCGAGACCAGAACAGAGACCCAGTACTTC
CDR3 protein: CASSLAETRTETQYF

V gene: TRBV4-3
clone size: NA
D gene: NA
J gene: TRBJ2-4
CDR3 DNA: TGCGCCAGCAGCCAAGATACAGGGAGCTTATTGGAGAACATTCAGTACTTC
CDR3 protein: CASSQDTGSLLENIQYF

V gene: TRBV15
clone size: NA
D gene: NA
J gene: TRBJ2-6
CDR3 DNA: TGTGCCACCAGCCAGAGGGGTCCTGGGGCCAACGTCCTGACTTTC
CDR3 protein: CATSQRGPGANVLTF

V gene: TRBV18
clone size: once
D gene: NA
J gene: TRBJ2-1
CDR3 DNA: TGTGCCAGCTCACCTCGGGAGGGGGCTGTCAATGAGCAGTTCTTC
CDR3 protein: CASSPREGAVNEQFF

V gene: TRBV9
clone size: NA
D gene: NA
J gene: TRBJ2-5
CDR3 DNA: TGTGCCAGCAGCGAACAGGGTTATGGGGCACAAGAGACCCAGTACTTC
CDR3 protein: CASSEQGYGAQETQYF

V gene: TRBV6-2/TRBV6-3
clone size: NA
D gene: TRBD1
J gene: TRBJ2-2
CDR3 DNA: TGTGCCAGCAGAAGGACAGGGGGCAGCACCGGGGAGCTGTTTTTT
CDR3 protein: CASRRTGGSTGELFF